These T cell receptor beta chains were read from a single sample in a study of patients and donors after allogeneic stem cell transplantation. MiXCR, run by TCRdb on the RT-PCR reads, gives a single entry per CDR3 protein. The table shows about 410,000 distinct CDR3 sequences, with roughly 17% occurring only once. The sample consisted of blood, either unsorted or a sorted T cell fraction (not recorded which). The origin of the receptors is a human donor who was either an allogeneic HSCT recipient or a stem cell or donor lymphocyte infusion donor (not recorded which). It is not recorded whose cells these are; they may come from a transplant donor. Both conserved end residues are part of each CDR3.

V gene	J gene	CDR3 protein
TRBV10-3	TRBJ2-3	CAISERSGSTDTQYF
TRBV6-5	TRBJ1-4	CASSYSTLRFSSTNEKLFF
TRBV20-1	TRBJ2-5	CSGMTSGSRETQYF
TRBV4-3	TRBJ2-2	CASSQLSGGELFF
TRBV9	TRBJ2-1	CASSVGARNEQFF
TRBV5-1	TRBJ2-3	CASSTTSGTDTQYF
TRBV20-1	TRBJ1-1	CSASGDGVRPMAFF
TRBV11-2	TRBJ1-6	CASSFRGPNNSPLHF
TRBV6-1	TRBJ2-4	CASSDRELAKNIQYF
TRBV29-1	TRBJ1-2	CSVNRGNYGYTF
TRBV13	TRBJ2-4	CASSPYSGRGKNIQYF
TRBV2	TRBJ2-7	CASVQDSYEQYF
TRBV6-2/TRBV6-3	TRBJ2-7	CASSWVGSYEQYF
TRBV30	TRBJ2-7	CAWSVGLAGEQYF
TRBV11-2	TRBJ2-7	CASSWGGRQPLYEQYF
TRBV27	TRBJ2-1	CASSLQRTSGYNEQFF
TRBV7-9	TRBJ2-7	CASSTVRGGYEQYF
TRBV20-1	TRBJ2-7	CSAPRTSGSYEQYF
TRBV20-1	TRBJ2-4	CSARGGLQNIQYF
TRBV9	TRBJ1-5	CASSAEAHRGDQPQHF
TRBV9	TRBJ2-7	CASSGDGWGKYF
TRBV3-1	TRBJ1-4	CASSLRDRGKGKLFF
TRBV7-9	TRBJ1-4	CASSPGQGRGNEKLFF
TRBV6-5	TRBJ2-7	CASSYWGWSFYEQYF
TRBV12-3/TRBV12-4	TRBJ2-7	CASSDRGLYEQYF
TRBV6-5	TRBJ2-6	CASSYAGSRSGANVLTF
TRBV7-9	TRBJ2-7	CASSFSGSRSYEQYF
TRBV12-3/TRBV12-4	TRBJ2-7	CASSLASGKYYEQYF
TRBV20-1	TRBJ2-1	CSASVGLTSSGSSNEQFF
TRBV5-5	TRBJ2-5	CASSSGFETQYF
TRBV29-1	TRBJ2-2	CSGVRGVGTGELFF
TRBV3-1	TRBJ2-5	CASSQDRKASLRETQYF
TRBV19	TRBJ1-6	CASSTGQVGYRSPLHF
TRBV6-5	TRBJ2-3	CASSYGGRSTDTQYF
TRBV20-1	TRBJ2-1	CSAQRDHYNEQFF
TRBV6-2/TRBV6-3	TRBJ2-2	CASTKGRITAVYTGELFF
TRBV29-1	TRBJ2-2	CSVIKRGRGELFF
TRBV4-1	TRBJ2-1	CASRTDRGQYNEQFF
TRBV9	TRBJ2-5	CASSVGGLSQETQYF
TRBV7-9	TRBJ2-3	CASRSRGQDTQYF
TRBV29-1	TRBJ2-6	CSVEVRGLSGANVLTF
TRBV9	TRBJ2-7	CASSVGSTRGYEQYF
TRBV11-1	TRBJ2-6	CASSFDRAAFLSGANVLTF
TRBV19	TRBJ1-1	CASSFTGYTEAFF
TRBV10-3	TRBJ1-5	CAISEGRGHQPQHF
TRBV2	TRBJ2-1	CASSDRGPGEQFF
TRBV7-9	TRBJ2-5	CASSFTSGETQYF
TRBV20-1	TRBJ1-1	CSARGDGTEAFF
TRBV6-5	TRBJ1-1	CASSFETGTKNTEAFF
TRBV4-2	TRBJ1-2	CASSRLAMEGGYGYTF
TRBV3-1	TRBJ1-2	CASSQGGGMGGGYTF
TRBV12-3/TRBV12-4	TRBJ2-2	CASSRYPNTGELFF
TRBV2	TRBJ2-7	CASSQSTGRSSYEQYF
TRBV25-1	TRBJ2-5	CASSGQTGLPGETQYF
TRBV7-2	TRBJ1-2	CASSLRGQGDGYTF
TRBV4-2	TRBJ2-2	CASSQGGGTGELFF
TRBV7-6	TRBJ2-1	CASSPTGTGQDEQFF
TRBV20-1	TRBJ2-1	CSASNTGTERYNEQFF
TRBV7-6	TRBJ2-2	CASSSRGSGTGELFF